The rows below give T cell receptor beta chains drawn from one sample of a study of Ad26.COV2.S vaccination and SARS-CoV-2 variants. Clones were sequenced by immunoSEQ multiplex PCR, and TCRdb holds only the in-frame ones, with some missing. The table lists roughly 400,000 clones, roughly 87% of them singletons. The sequenced sample was peripheral blood, obtained in a trial of Ad26.COV2.S vaccine versus placebo. Receptors originate from a person aged 18-65 years who received the Ad26.COV2.S COVID-19 vaccine or a placebo. CDR3s include the opening cysteine and the closing phenylalanine or tryptophan. The D gene is left open where the match is weak.

J,V,D,CDR3
TRBJ2-4,TRBV3-1/TRBV3-2,-,CASSQGSWGARGKNIQYF
TRBJ2-1,TRBV7-9,TRBD2,CASSSRTSVYNEQFF
TRBJ2-7,TRBV7-2,-,CASSLWGVPNYEQYF
TRBJ1-4,TRBV4-2,TRBD1,CASSQVTGTGYEKLFF
TRBJ1-1,TRBV29-1,-,CSVRTNRDNTEAFF
TRBJ1-1,TRBV2,-,CASGLMGLNTEAFF
TRBJ2-3,TRBV7-9,-,CASSGRTIASTDTQYF
TRBJ2-3,TRBV12-3/TRBV12-4,-,CASSPDGDTQYF
TRBJ2-5,TRBV5-1,TRBD2,CASSLGTSGTGETQYF
TRBJ2-5,TRBV5-1,-,CASSLAISGTQETQYF
TRBJ2-5,TRBV11-3,TRBD1,CASSFATGTGGLETQYF
TRBJ2-2,TRBV6-5,-,CASSYIPGITGELFF
TRBJ1-5,TRBV20-1,-,CSARGDVPQHF
TRBJ2-1,TRBV7-6,TRBD2,CASSLEGTTSEQFF
TRBJ2-1,TRBV5-4,-,CASSLDRGGGQFF
TRBJ2-1,TRBV30,TRBD2,CAWSRGRVVDNEQFF
TRBJ2-2,TRBV10-3,TRBD1,CAATGTGGMTGELFF
TRBJ2-3,TRBV15,-,CATSRVASTTDTQYF
TRBJ2-1,TRBV7-2,TRBD1,CASVQGAYNEQFF
TRBJ2-3,TRBV14,-,CASSQGATDTQYF
TRBJ2-5,TRBV5-1,-,CASSTNQETQYF
TRBJ2-1,TRBV7-3,-,CASRQGPNNEQFF
TRBJ1-5,TRBV19,-,CASSIGGGQTNQPQHF
TRBJ1-5,TRBV4-2,-,CASSILGGDSNQPQHF
TRBJ2-1,TRBV13,TRBD1,CASRPGQGIYNEQFF
TRBJ2-3,TRBV2,-,CASRALTDTQYF
TRBJ2-7,TRBV18,-,CASSPQEYISYEQYF
TRBJ2-1,TRBV7-8,-,CASSLRSAGYNEQFF
TRBJ1-5,TRBV27,TRBD1,CASSKGQGGGSNQPQHF
TRBJ2-7,TRBV6-5,-,CGIRGGGSPYEQYF
TRBJ2-1,TRBV7-3,TRBD1,CASSGGQGYYNEQFF
TRBJ1-4,TRBV5-1,TRBD1,CASSLGQDEKLFF
TRBJ1-2,TRBV7-9,-,CASQFTEHYGYTF